The 21 T cell receptor beta chains below all came from one sample that was sequenced in a study of Tregs in tolerant kidney transplant recipients. Repertoires were generated with immunoSEQ multiplex PCR, while TCRdb's copy carries only in-frame clones and drops some. This specimen shows roughly 14,000 clones; the ten leading clones hold 27%. Mixed chimerism was transient after nonmyeloablative marrow transplants from related graft donors. The sequenced sample was CD8+ T cells from blood (PBMCs), obtained 6 months after the transplant. Source of these receptors: a human patient who received a combined kidney and bone marrow transplant. The T cells may partly be graft donor cells.

The CDR3 is CASSEGRYSYEQYF. The CDR3 bases that were read are TGCGCCAGCAGTGAGGGCCGTTACTCCTACGAG. The chain joins TRBV10-1 to TRBJ2-7; D ambiguous. The read stops 3 residues short of the end of the CDR3; the missing end is completed from the germline J gene. Deletions cut 2 bases from V and 0 bases from J, with 8 bases between. From germline, CDR1 is WNHNN and CDR2 SYGVQD (reference sequence). This CDR3 is 14 amino acids long.

For this clone: Read data end 3 residues before the CDR3 end; the end is taken from the germline J gene. The J gene is TRBJ1-2, the V gene TRBV7-9; D unclear. V lost 11 bases, J lost 4 bases, and 11 bases lay in between. The germline V gene has CDR1 SEHNR and CDR2 FQNEAQ (reference sequence). The CDR3 covers 11 residues. The part of the CDR3 DNA that was read is TGTGCCCTCGGGGAGGGCTATGGC. It codes for CALGEGYG. In full, the CDR3 reads CALGEGYGYTF.

In the case of this clone: The read falls 3 residues short of the CDR3 end, and the missing part is taken from the germline J gene. The rearrangement uses TRBV7-6 and TRBJ2-7; 8 bases map to TRBD1. The V and J ends lost 5 bases and 5 bases, in that order; junction bases with no gene match: 8. The CDR3 consists of 14 residues. Germline values: CDR1 SGHVS, CDR2 FNYEAQ. CDR3 DNA (partial): TGTGCCAGCAGCCAGACAGGGGAAAGGGACGAG. Translating gives CASSQTGERDE. The whole CDR3 protein reads CASSQTGERDEQYF.

With respect to this clone: A read error may account for a junction end that differs from germline. The observed sequence ends 3 residues before the CDR3 terminus, with the missing tail filled in from the germline J gene. V gene TRBV4-2 combines with J gene TRBJ2-7, with 7 positions matching TRBD1. CDR1 is LGHNA and CDR2 is YNFKEQ in the germline V gene. The CDR3 covers 15 residues. CDR3 bases read: TGCGCCAGCACCACCAGGGGACAGCGAAGGGGCGAG. It encodes CASTTRGQRRGE. The CDR3 as a whole reads CASTTRGQRRGEQYF.

A note on this clone: The CDR3 extends 3 residues past the end of the read, so its final part is completed from the germline J gene. The chain employs TRBV14 and TRBJ2-7; D not certain. Germline V lookup: CDR1 SGHDN, CDR2 FVKESK. Between the trimmed V and J ends, which lost 3 bases and 3 bases, there was a span of 6 bases. The CDR3 runs to 12 residues. Partial CDR3 DNA: TGTGCCAGCAGCCATTCGGGCTACGAG. This encodes CASSHSGYE. The whole CDR3 sequence reads CASSHSGYEQYF.

Note on this clone: The read is 3 residues too short to cover the CDR3 end, so that end is filled in from the germline J gene. This sequence joins TRBV28 and TRBJ1-4, with a tentative D call TRBD1 (5 bases). There are 16 residues in the CDR3. The germline V and J ends were trimmed by 5 bases and 3 bases, with 16 bases remaining between them. CDR1 is MDHEN, CDR2 SYDVKM, per germline. The part of the CDR3 DNA that was read is TGTGCCAGCAGTCTAAGACAGAGCGTGTCTAATGAAAAA. This sequence encodes CASSLRQSVSNEK. The whole CDR3 sequence reads CASSLRQSVSNEKLFF.

Comments on this clone: The read terminates 3 residues ahead of where the CDR3 ends, so the germline J gene completes it. The chain uses TRBV13 and TRBJ2-3; the D call may be TRBD1 or TRBD2 (6 bases each). Trimming shortened V by 10 bases and J by 4 bases, and 21 bases separated the two germline ends. The germline V gene encodes CDR1 PRHDT and CDR2 FYEKMQ (reference sequence). The CDR3 contains 15 residues. Partial CDR3 DNA: TGTGCCACTTCCCCGGAGGGGGATGAGGCAGATACG. Protein product: CATSPEGDEADT. The entire CDR3 reads CATSPEGDEADTQYF.

A note on this clone: Germline is not matched at one junction end, which may reflect a read error. The read ends 3 residues before the CDR3 terminus; that terminus is restored from the germline J gene. The V call is TRBV18, the J call TRBJ1-4; 7 bases are shared with TRBD1. The CDR3 is 14 amino acids. CDR1 KGHSH and CDR2 LQKENI come from the germline V gene. Incomplete CDR3 DNA: TGTGGCAGCTCACCACGAGGGGGCTATGAAAAA. Protein product: CGSSPRGGYEK. The CDR3 in its entirety is CGSSPRGGYEKLFF.

Regarding this clone: The read ends 3 residues before the CDR3 terminus; that terminus is restored from the germline J gene. The chain carries TRBV4-1 and TRBJ2-5, with a possible D match to TRBD2 (6 bases). The CDR3 length is 11 residues. Germline V gene sequence: CDR1 MGHRA, CDR2 YSYEKL. The V gene lost 6 bases and the J gene lost 4 bases, with 6 bases spanning the gap. The CDR3 here is CASRGGETQYF. The CDR3 bases that were read are TGCGCCAGCAGGGGGGGAGAGACC.

About this clone itself: The read gets to within 3 residues of the CDR3 end, and the germline J gene fills in the rest. This sequence joins TRBV12-3 or TRBV12-4 and TRBJ1-1; D not certain. Trimming removed 3 bases from V and 0 bases from J, with 8 bases in between. The CDR3 is made up of 14 amino acids. The covered CDR3 bases are TGTGCCAGCAGTTTGTGGCAGATGAACACTGAA. Its translation: CASSLWQMNTE. The entire CDR3 protein is CASSLWQMNTEAFF.

Comment on this clone: Read coverage stops 3 residues before the CDR3 terminus; the germline J gene supplies the remainder. The V gene is TRBV29-1, the J gene TRBJ2-7, with D perhaps matching TRBD1 (5 bases). V shed 0 bases and J shed 2 bases, with 8 bases lying between them. This CDR3 comprises 13 residues. Germline values: CDR1 SQVTM, CDR2 ANQGSEA. The CDR3 is CSVEDAGTYEQYF. CDR3 DNA, as far as it was read: TGCAGCGTTGAAGACGCAGGGACCTACGAG.

A note on this clone: The read comes to an end 3 residues before the CDR3 does, leaving the germline J gene to fill in the end. V is TRBV5-6 and J is TRBJ2-7; possible D gene TRBD1, 5 bases. The CDR3 is 15 residues long. Trimming took off 2 bases at V and 2 bases at J, with 14 bases between the two ends. The germline gives CDR1 SGHDT, CDR2 YYEEEE. The CDR3 protein is CASSLGPRGPYEQYF. The CDR3 DNA, read in part, is TGTGCCAGCAGCTTAGGTCCTAGGGGCCCCTACGAG.

This CDR3 reads CASSLSFYEQYF. Partial CDR3 DNA: TGTGCCAGCAGCCTCTCCTTCTACGAG. The V call is TRBV28, the J call TRBJ2-7; D is uncertain. Read coverage stops 3 residues before the CDR3 terminus; the germline J gene supplies the remainder. The CDR3 loop spans 12 amino acids. V was trimmed by 6 bases and J by 3 bases, leaving 9 bases between them. Germline V gene sequence: CDR1 MDHEN, CDR2 SYDVKM.

Turning to this clone: Read data end 3 residues before the CDR3 end; the end is taken from the germline J gene. The chain recombines TRBV5-1 with TRBJ1-3, with 7 bases aligning to TRBD1. Germline V gene sequence: CDR1 SGHRS, CDR2 YFSETQ. V gave up 3 bases and J gave up 2 bases; unmatched junction bases: 5. This CDR3 comprises 15 residues. CDR3 bases read: TGCGCCAGCAGCTCGACAGGGAGTCCTGGAAACACC. Translation gives CASSSTGSPGNT. From start to end, the CDR3 is CASSSTGSPGNTIYF.

Partial CDR3 DNA: TGCAGTGCTAGAGAACCGGGTGAAGCGGGCTCTCAAGAGACC. It codes for CSAREPGEAGSQET. The complete CDR3 reads CSAREPGEAGSQETQYF. The J gene is TRBJ2-5, the V gene TRBV20-1; D is possibly TRBD2 (6 bases). The read comes to an end 3 residues before the CDR3 does, leaving the germline J gene to fill in the end. This CDR3 spans 17 amino acids. Germline V gene sequence: CDR1 DFQATT, CDR2 SNEGSKA (reference sequence). V was trimmed by 0 bases and J by 2 bases, leaving 19 bases between them.

With regard to this clone: The observed sequence ends 3 residues before the CDR3 terminus, with the missing tail filled in from the germline J gene. V usage is TRBV5-1 and J usage is TRBJ1-1; D is perhaps TRBD1 (6 bases). The germline V gene has CDR1 SGHRS and CDR2 YFSETQ. The CDR3 is made up of 15 amino acids. The ends were cut back, 5 bases at V and 4 bases at J, with 18 bases in the middle. Partial CDR3 DNA: TGCGCCAGCAGTTCCACCGACAGGTTCTTCACTGAA. Amino acids: CASSSTDRFFTE. The whole CDR3 is CASSSTDRFFTEAFF.

To note about this clone: The CDR3 extends 3 residues past the end of the read, so its final part is completed from the germline J gene. The chain uses TRBV5-1 and TRBJ1-4; 7 bases match TRBD1. The ends lost 6 bases at V and 3 bases at J; junction bases unmatched: 11. The CDR3 runs 16 residues. Germline CDR1 SGHRS, CDR2 YFSETQ. The part of the CDR3 DNA that was read is TGCGCCAGCACCGCTACAGGGGTGGCGTCTAATGAAAAA. Translation gives CASTATGVASNEK. The entire CDR3 reads CASTATGVASNEKLFF.

With regard to this clone: The CDR3 end lies 3 residues beyond the end of the read and is filled in from the germline J gene. The chain uses TRBV19 and TRBJ1-2; D is unresolved. Germline CDR1 LNHDA, CDR2 SQIVND (reference sequence). This CDR3 is 16 amino acids long. CDR3 residues: CASSIDPSDPYNDYTF. CDR3 DNA, as far as it was read: TGTGCCAGTAGTATCGACCCTAGCGATCCCTACAATGAC.

Worth noting for this clone: The DNA ends 3 residues before the CDR3 does, and the rest of the CDR3 is filled in from the germline J gene. The V gene is TRBV9, the J gene TRBJ2-2; D not certain. Trimming left V 1 base short and J 6 bases short, with 13 bases between. The CDR3 sequence is 15 residues long. The germline CDR1 and CDR2 sequences are SGDLS and YYNGEE. The covered CDR3 bases are TGTGCCAGCAGCGTACGACTCGGCCTAGCCGGGGAG. This encodes CASSVRLGLAGE. The CDR3, in full, reads CASSVRLGLAGELFF. Complete variable domain (other parts from reference TRBV9 and TRBJ2-2): DSGVTQTPKHLITATGQRVTLRCSPRSGDLSVYWYQQSLDQGLQFLIQYYNGEERAKGNILERFSAQQFPDLHSELNLSSLELGDSALYFCASSVRLGLAGELFFGEGSRLTVL.

With regard to this clone: With the read ending 3 residues before the CDR3 end, the germline J gene is used to fill in that end. The chain employs TRBV11-2 and TRBJ1-5; a weak D match, TRBD1 (5 bases). Deletions cut 1 base from V and 4 bases from J, with 11 bases between. The CDR3 runs to 15 residues. The germline CDR1 and CDR2 sequences are SGHAT and FQNNGV. CDR3 protein: CASSLGQGRNQPQHF. The DNA read from the CDR3 is TGTGCCAGCAGCTTAGGTCAGGGTAGAAATCAGCCC.

About this clone: The read stops 3 residues short of the end of the CDR3; the missing end is completed from the germline J gene. The rearrangement joins TRBV7-6 to TRBJ2-1; 12 positions agree with TRBD1. Trimming cost V 4 bases and J 8 bases; bases outside gene matches: 15. This CDR3 is 18 amino acids long. Germline V gene lookup returns CDR1 SGHVS and CDR2 FNYEAQ. The CDR3 region is CASSSDIPGTGGDDEQFF. The part of the CDR3 DNA that was read is TGTGCCAGCAGCTCAGACATCCCCGGGACAGGGGGCGACGATGAG.